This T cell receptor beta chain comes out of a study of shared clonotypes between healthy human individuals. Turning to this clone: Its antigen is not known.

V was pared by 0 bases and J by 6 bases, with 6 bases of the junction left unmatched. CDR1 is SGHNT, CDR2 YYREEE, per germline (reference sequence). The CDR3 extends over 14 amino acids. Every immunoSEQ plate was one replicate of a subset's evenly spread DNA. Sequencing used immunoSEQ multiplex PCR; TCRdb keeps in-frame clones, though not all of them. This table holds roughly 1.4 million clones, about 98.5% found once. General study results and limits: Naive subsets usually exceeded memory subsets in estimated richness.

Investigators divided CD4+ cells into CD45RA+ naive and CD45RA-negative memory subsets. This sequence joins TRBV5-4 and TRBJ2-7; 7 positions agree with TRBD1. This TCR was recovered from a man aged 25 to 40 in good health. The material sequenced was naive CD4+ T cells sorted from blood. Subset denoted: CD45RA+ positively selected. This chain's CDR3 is CASSLAQGSGEQYF. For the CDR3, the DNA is TGTGCCAGCAGCTTGGCACAGGGGTCCGGCGAGCAGTACTTC.